This TCR beta chain stems from a study of blood T cells in healthy people across ages. Findings and limits, study-wide: Long-lived and aged donors differed, with more naive CD4+ cells and higher diversity in the long-lived.

Each donor's blood draw was ten milliliters of peripheral blood. With 8 bases removed from V and 0 bases from J, the gap between germline ends came to 8 bases. The germline V gene encodes CDR1 ENHRY and CDR2 SYGVKD. CDR3 size: 12 residues. Primers used in a second PCR of roughly 6 to 11 cycles were a sample-barcoded 5' primer and a J-beta primer mix. All samples yielded 2.5 million or more CDR3-containing paired-end reads. One entry per CDR3 protein results from TCRdb running MiXCR on the 5' RACE reads. Of about 630,000 distinct CDR3 sequences in the sample, roughly 20% were seen once. The sample holds a few counts of this clonotype. Its antigen remains unknown.

The source material was blood. V gene TRBV10-3 combines with J gene TRBJ2-7, with a possible D match to TRBD1 (6 bases). The clonotype was recovered from a man in his 70s in good health. CDR3: CAIGQYSYEQYF. For the CDR3, the DNA is TGTGCCATCGGACAGTACTCCTACGAGCAGTACTTC.